This is a list of T cell receptor beta chains from one sample in a study of shared clonotypes between healthy human individuals. The protocol was immunoSEQ multiplex PCR, while the TCRdb copy is restricted to in-frame clones and leaves out a portion. This sample has about 750,000 clones, with about 91% found just once. Sequenced: naive CD8+ T cells sorted from blood. These receptors originate from a man aged 30 to 39 in good health. CDR3s include the opening cysteine and the closing phenylalanine or tryptophan. The order of the fields is J gene, clone size, V gene, D gene, CDR3 protein. The D gene is left open where the match is weak. Expanded clones are given a class, and other clones once, few, many or no size at all.

j_call: TRBJ1-5
clone_size: NA
v_call: TRBV19
d_call: NA
cdr3_aa: CASSIMEDQPQHF

j_call: TRBJ2-2
clone_size: NA
v_call: TRBV11-2
d_call: NA
cdr3_aa: CASLGGTGELFF

j_call: TRBJ2-1
clone_size: NA
v_call: TRBV29-1
d_call: NA
cdr3_aa: CSVVQASYNEQFF

j_call: TRBJ2-3
clone_size: NA
v_call: TRBV27
d_call: NA
cdr3_aa: CASSILPRVDTDTQYF

j_call: TRBJ1-2
clone_size: NA
v_call: TRBV18
d_call: TRBD1
cdr3_aa: CASSPPTGQPSGGYTF

j_call: TRBJ2-7
clone_size: NA
v_call: TRBV7-9
d_call: NA
cdr3_aa: CASSFITYEQYF

j_call: TRBJ2-1
clone_size: NA
v_call: TRBV6-1
d_call: NA
cdr3_aa: CASSDRTYSYNEQFF

j_call: TRBJ1-1
clone_size: NA
v_call: TRBV14
d_call: NA
cdr3_aa: CASSQRFGGRDTNTEAFF

j_call: TRBJ2-7
clone_size: NA
v_call: TRBV9
d_call: NA
cdr3_aa: CASSVEQIGYEQYF

j_call: TRBJ2-1
clone_size: NA
v_call: TRBV15
d_call: TRBD1
cdr3_aa: CATSRSGQGFAMNEQFF

j_call: TRBJ2-7
clone_size: NA
v_call: TRBV15
d_call: NA
cdr3_aa: CATRQDPYEQYF

j_call: TRBJ2-1
clone_size: once
v_call: TRBV12-5
d_call: TRBD2
cdr3_aa: CASGLTGLAGGNEQFF

j_call: TRBJ2-7
clone_size: NA
v_call: TRBV7-6
d_call: NA
cdr3_aa: CASSPSVAAGSYEQYF

j_call: TRBJ1-2
clone_size: NA
v_call: TRBV29-1
d_call: NA
cdr3_aa: CSVEMGRSNYGYTF

j_call: TRBJ2-1
clone_size: NA
v_call: TRBV5-5
d_call: NA
cdr3_aa: CASSFDSYNEQFF

j_call: TRBJ1-4
clone_size: NA
v_call: TRBV14
d_call: NA
cdr3_aa: CASSQGSNEKLFF

j_call: TRBJ2-1
clone_size: NA
v_call: TRBV4-1
d_call: TRBD2
cdr3_aa: CASSQKELAGDRNEQFF

j_call: TRBJ2-1
clone_size: NA
v_call: TRBV27
d_call: TRBD2
cdr3_aa: CASSPERLAGGPNDNEQFF

j_call: TRBJ2-7
clone_size: NA
v_call: TRBV7-8
d_call: NA
cdr3_aa: CASSQGTYEQYF

j_call: TRBJ2-2
clone_size: once
v_call: TRBV11-3
d_call: NA
cdr3_aa: CASSLAGDANTGELFF

j_call: TRBJ2-5
clone_size: NA
v_call: TRBV28
d_call: TRBD1
cdr3_aa: CASSLSTGVLETQYF

j_call: TRBJ2-1
clone_size: NA
v_call: TRBV7-9
d_call: TRBD2
cdr3_aa: CASSLIAGAFNEQFF

j_call: TRBJ2-7
clone_size: NA
v_call: TRBV19
d_call: NA
cdr3_aa: CASSIGSEQYF

j_call: TRBJ1-5
clone_size: NA
v_call: TRBV28
d_call: NA
cdr3_aa: CASSLVKVSYQPQHF

j_call: TRBJ2-3
clone_size: NA
v_call: TRBV7-9
d_call: TRBD2
cdr3_aa: CASSSALLLTSGMADTQYF

j_call: TRBJ2-7
clone_size: NA
v_call: TRBV29-1
d_call: NA
cdr3_aa: CSVEERRQGGTYEQYF

j_call: TRBJ1-2
clone_size: NA
v_call: TRBV28
d_call: NA
cdr3_aa: CASSTPGGAYGYTF

j_call: TRBJ1-1
clone_size: NA
v_call: TRBV4-1
d_call: TRBD1
cdr3_aa: CASRIDQGAGNTEAFF

j_call: TRBJ2-5
clone_size: NA
v_call: TRBV5-1
d_call: NA
cdr3_aa: CASSLDIGGQETQYF

j_call: TRBJ2-1
clone_size: NA
v_call: TRBV28
d_call: NA
cdr3_aa: CASSLLGAGSNPNEQFF

j_call: TRBJ2-7
clone_size: few
v_call: TRBV7-9
d_call: NA
cdr3_aa: CASSLGQDLYEQYF

j_call: TRBJ2-1
clone_size: NA
v_call: TRBV5-4
d_call: NA
cdr3_aa: CASSWSNEQFF

j_call: TRBJ2-7
clone_size: few
v_call: TRBV7-2
d_call: TRBD2
cdr3_aa: CASSLVAGGNYEQYF

j_call: TRBJ2-7
clone_size: NA
v_call: TRBV27
d_call: TRBD2
cdr3_aa: CASSSLLAGSYEQYF

j_call: TRBJ1-3
clone_size: NA
v_call: TRBV10-3
d_call: NA
cdr3_aa: CAISEIRGEGSGNTIYF

j_call: TRBJ2-7
clone_size: NA
v_call: TRBV5-1
d_call: TRBD2
cdr3_aa: CASSHAGGPVYEQYF

j_call: TRBJ2-1
clone_size: NA
v_call: TRBV5-8
d_call: TRBD1
cdr3_aa: CASSLGPYRGTRATNEQFF

j_call: TRBJ2-2
clone_size: NA
v_call: TRBV11-2
d_call: NA
cdr3_aa: CASSLGGLSYTGELFF

j_call: TRBJ2-7
clone_size: NA
v_call: TRBV11-2
d_call: NA
cdr3_aa: CASSTFSNSEQYF

j_call: TRBJ2-7
clone_size: NA
v_call: TRBV27
d_call: TRBD1
cdr3_aa: CASSQVGTGYEQYF

j_call: TRBJ2-1
clone_size: NA
v_call: TRBV7-3
d_call: NA
cdr3_aa: CASSLDKYNEQFF

j_call: TRBJ1-1
clone_size: NA
v_call: TRBV28
d_call: NA
cdr3_aa: CASRLIKEVRLTEAFF

j_call: TRBJ2-7
clone_size: NA
v_call: TRBV5-1
d_call: TRBD1
cdr3_aa: CASSLVGGASREQYF

j_call: TRBJ2-1
clone_size: NA
v_call: TRBV11-3
d_call: TRBD2
cdr3_aa: CASSLAAGTSGSFSYNEQFF

j_call: TRBJ1-2
clone_size: NA
v_call: TRBV9
d_call: NA
cdr3_aa: CASSARRTNGYTF

j_call: TRBJ2-7
clone_size: once
v_call: TRBV5-4
d_call: TRBD2
cdr3_aa: CASSLVQGGMFGEQYF

j_call: TRBJ2-3
clone_size: NA
v_call: TRBV20-1
d_call: NA
cdr3_aa: CSPRPEDTQYF

j_call: TRBJ1-1
clone_size: NA
v_call: TRBV28
d_call: NA
cdr3_aa: CASSFPTNTEAFF

j_call: TRBJ2-1
clone_size: once
v_call: TRBV4-1
d_call: TRBD1
cdr3_aa: CASSQDPPGTGPHSYNEQFF

j_call: TRBJ2-7
clone_size: NA
v_call: TRBV7-9
d_call: NA
cdr3_aa: CASSRDSSYEQYF

j_call: TRBJ2-2
clone_size: NA
v_call: TRBV7-9
d_call: NA
cdr3_aa: CASSLGRNTGELFF

j_call: TRBJ2-2
clone_size: NA
v_call: TRBV19
d_call: NA
cdr3_aa: CASSFGTSNSGELFF

j_call: TRBJ2-7
clone_size: NA
v_call: TRBV11-2
d_call: TRBD2
cdr3_aa: CASSLNPGRGRASYEQYF

j_call: TRBJ2-7
clone_size: NA
v_call: TRBV7-7
d_call: NA
cdr3_aa: CASSLTPLAGEQYF

j_call: TRBJ1-5
clone_size: once
v_call: TRBV7-9
d_call: NA
cdr3_aa: CASSAGGGNQPQHF

j_call: TRBJ1-5
clone_size: NA
v_call: TRBV27
d_call: NA
cdr3_aa: CASSVSGSNQPQHF

j_call: TRBJ1-2
clone_size: NA
v_call: TRBV29-1
d_call: TRBD1
cdr3_aa: CSVETQSTGKNYGYTF